The table lists the clone carrying this TCR beta chain with a few counts. Antigen specificity is unknown. The sample originates from a study of beta chain features in type 1 diabetes. Study-wide points: cDNA-based sequencing might over-represent cells highly expressing TCR. For patients, the naive, central memory and Treg TCRB repertoires appeared more alike than for healthy donors. Across all four CD4+ subsets, people with type 1 diabetes showed modestly shorter TCRB CDR3s.

A single heparinised draw of roughly 100 mL on average was taken per donor. Via CD45RO/CCR7/CD25/CD127/CD95/CD27, cells of the CD4+ naive, central memory, regulatory and stem cell-like memory subsets were sorted. Trimming removed 2 bases from V and 3 bases from J, with 8 bases in between. In germline, CDR1 is SGHNT, CDR2 YENEEA. The CDR3 is 15 residues long. The whole isolated RNA underwent reverse transcription, so sequencing captured expressed TCRB transcripts. TCRdb's table, derived via immunoSEQ multiplex PCR, lists solely in-frame clones and lacks some. The sample holds 550,000 to 850,000 clones, roughly 13% seen once.

This rearrangement joins TRBV11-3 to TRBJ1-6; no clear D gene. This sequence originates from a man between 18 and 29 years old with type 1 diabetes. Source material: naive CD4+ T cells from blood. CDR3 in amino acids: CASSLTGDYNSPLHF. The CDR3 nucleotides are TGTGCCAGCAGCTTAACTGGCGACTATAATTCACCCCTCCACTTT.